The TCR beta chain under discussion was sequenced for a study of T cells after yellow fever vaccination. General study points: A limited proportion of clonotypes was detected within both the CD4 and CD8 compartments. Contamination of FACS-sorted repertoires by abundant clonotypes from the bulk population could occur.

This clonotype was found many times. Its matching antigen is unknown. The germline V gene encodes CDR1 SGHVS and CDR2 FQNEAQ. The CDR3 has 16 residues. The V end was cut by 5 bases, the J end by 3 bases, with 17 bases between. Production of TCR cDNA was by 5'RACE template switching, which also added a universal primer site and UMIs. TCRdb reprocessed the 5' RACE reads with MiXCR, giving one entry per CDR3 protein. The sample has approximately 150,000 distinct CDR3 sequences; around 9.3% are singletons. The sequencing here drew on CD8+ T cells sorted from PBMCs, taken 45 days after the yellow fever booster vaccination. V and J are TRBV7-8 and TRBJ1-5; D gene uncertain. This TCR was sampled from a man younger than 35 who received the YFV17D yellow fever vaccine. The CDR3 reads CASSHINYSPNQPQHF. The CDR3 nucleotides read TGTGCCAGCAGCCATATTAACTATAGCCCCAATCAGCCCCAGCATTTT.